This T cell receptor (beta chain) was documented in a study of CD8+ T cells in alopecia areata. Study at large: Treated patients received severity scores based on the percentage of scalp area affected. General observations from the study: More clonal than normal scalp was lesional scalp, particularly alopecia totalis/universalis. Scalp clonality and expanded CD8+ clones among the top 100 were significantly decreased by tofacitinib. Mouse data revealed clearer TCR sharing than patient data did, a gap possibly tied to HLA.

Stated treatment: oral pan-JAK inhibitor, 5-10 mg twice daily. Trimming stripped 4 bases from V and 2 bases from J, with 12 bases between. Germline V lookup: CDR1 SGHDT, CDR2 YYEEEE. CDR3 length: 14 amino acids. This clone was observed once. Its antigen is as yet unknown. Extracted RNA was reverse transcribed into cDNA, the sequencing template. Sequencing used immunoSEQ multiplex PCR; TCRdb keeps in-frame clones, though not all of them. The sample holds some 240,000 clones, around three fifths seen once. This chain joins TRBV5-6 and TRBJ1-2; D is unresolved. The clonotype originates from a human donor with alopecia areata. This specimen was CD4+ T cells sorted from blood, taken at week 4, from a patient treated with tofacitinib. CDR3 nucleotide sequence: TGTGCCAGCAGCCGGGAATGGGGAAACTATGGCTACACCTTC. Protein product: CASSREWGNYGYTF.